The 14 T cell receptor beta chains below come from one sample, sequenced in a study of identical twins. One entry per CDR3 protein, called by TCRdb with MiXCR from the 5' RACE reads. Of 1.5 million to 2 million distinct CDR3 sequences listed, around a third are singletons. Sequencing input: cord blood. The source of these receptors is a newborn girl in good health.

The J gene is TRBJ1-1, the V gene TRBV15; D remains unclear. The CDR3 is made up of 15 amino acids. Between the trimmed V and J ends, which lost 0 bases and 0 bases, there was a span of 8 bases. Germline-derived CDR1 and CDR2 are LNHNV and YYDKDF (reference sequence). The CDR3 here is CATSRDRYLNTEAFF. As DNA, the CDR3 is TGTGCCACCAGCAGAGATAGGTACTTGAACACTGAAGCTTTCTTT.

The chain links TRBV6-2 or TRBV6-3 to TRBJ2-3; D remains unclear. V was clipped by 7 bases and J by 8 bases, with 4 bases between them. Germline V gives CDR1 MNHEY, CDR2 SVGEGT. The CDR3 sequence is 9 residues long. CDR3 protein: CASTGTQYF. The CDR3 nucleotides read TGTGCCAGCACGGGTACGCAGTATTTT.

This rearrangement joins TRBV19 to TRBJ2-7; weak D call: TRBD2 (6 bases). V was trimmed by 6 bases and J by 7 bases, leaving 19 bases between them. The CDR3 has 14 residues. Germline V gives CDR1 LNHDA, CDR2 SQIVND (reference sequence). DNA of the CDR3: TGTGCCAGTAGGGCGCCGGGACTTAAGTATGAGCAGTACTTC. This gives the protein CASRAPGLKYEQYF.

The chain couples TRBV20-1 to TRBJ2-7; 7 positions match TRBD1. The CDR3 is made up of 13 amino acids. The germline V gene encodes CDR1 DFQATT and CDR2 SNEGSKA (reference sequence). The junction had 6 bases not matched to a gene; V was cut back by 5 bases and J by 2 bases. CDR3 loop: CSAVDRDPYEQYF. CDR3 coding DNA: TGCAGTGCTGTAGACAGGGACCCCTACGAGCAGTACTTC.

The V call is TRBV20-1, the J call TRBJ2-1; 11 positions match TRBD2. CDR3 size: 14 residues. Germline trimming cut 0 bases from V and 6 bases from J; bases unmatched to any gene: 1. The germline V gene encodes CDR1 DFQATT and CDR2 SNEGSKA (reference sequence). CDR3 amino acids: CSARDGTSGNEQFF. As DNA, the CDR3 is TGCAGTGCTAGAGATGGGACTAGCGGCAATGAGCAGTTCTTC.

The J gene is TRBJ1-2, the V gene TRBV3-1; TRBD1 is a possible D gene (5 bases). This CDR3 spans 15 amino acids. From germline, CDR1 is LGHDT and CDR2 YNNKEL (reference sequence). Trimming removed 3 bases from V and 4 bases from J, with 15 bases in between. As DNA, the CDR3 is TGTGCCAGCAGCCATCCGGGACGGGGAATCTATGGCTACACCTTC. This translates into CASSHPGRGIYGYTF.

Of note for this clonotype: A read error may produce the germline difference seen at one junction end. J is TRBJ2-1 and V is TRBV10-3; 9 bases agree with TRBD1. The CDR3 totals 15 residues. Germline V lookup: CDR1 ENHRY, CDR2 SYGVKD. CDR3 region: CAVSDRDRVGNEQFF. CDR3 DNA sequence: TGTGCCGTCAGTGACCGGGACAGGGTGGGCAATGAGCAGTTCTTC.

This rearrangement joins TRBV5-1 to TRBJ1-1; D possibly corresponds to TRBD1 (5 bases). Trimming shortened V by 4 bases and J by 1 base, and 17 bases separated the two germline ends. The CDR3 extends over 16 amino acids. Germline loops: CDR1 SGHRS, CDR2 YFSETQ. CDR3 region: CASSPPGTGGNTEAFF. CDR3 DNA sequence: TGCGCCAGCAGCCCCCCTGGGACGGGGGGGAACACTGAAGCTTTCTTT.

The chain employs TRBV18 and TRBJ2-1; 13 positions match TRBD2. CDR1 and CDR2 (germline): KGHSH, LQKENI. With V trimmed by 2 bases and J by 6 bases, 4 bases remained unmatched. CDR3 length: 16 residues. The DNA for the CDR3 is TGTGCCAGCTCACCAAAAGGACTAGCGGGGGCCAATGAGCAGTTCTTC. Translation: CASSPKGLAGANEQFF.

This clonotype was counted a single time. The genes are TRBV28 and TRBJ2-7; a weak D match, TRBD1 (6 bases). The better agreement between TRBJ2-4 and the DNA end casts doubt on the J call. The length of the CDR3 is 14 residues. Germline V CDR1 and CDR2: MDHEN, SYDVKM. The CDR3 protein is CASSLIGGMDIQYF. The CDR3 DNA follows: TGTGCCAGCAGTTTAATAGGGGGAATGGACATTCAGTACTTC.

The chain recombines TRBV20-1 with TRBJ1-2, with 7 bases aligning to TRBD1. Germline assignment: CDR1 DFQATT and CDR2 SNEGSKA (reference sequence). The ends lost 6 bases at V and 6 bases at J; junction bases unmatched: 13. The CDR3 runs to 14 residues. The CDR3 DNA sequence: TGCAGTGCGTGCCCGGAGACAGGGAAGAATGGCTACACCTTC. Amino acids: CSACPETGKNGYTF.

The genes are TRBV20-1 and TRBJ1-1, with D possibly being TRBD1 (5 bases). V shed 3 bases and J shed 1 base, with 9 bases lying between them. CDR3 size: 13 residues. CDR1 and CDR2 from the germline V gene are DFQATT and SNEGSKA (reference sequence). As DNA, the CDR3 is TGCAGTGCTAGTGAGGGGTCGAACACTGAAGCTTTCTTT. It is translated as CSASEGSNTEAFF.

V usage is TRBV4-2 and J usage is TRBJ2-7; TRBD2 aligns across 10 bases. Germline V gene sequence: CDR1 LGHNA, CDR2 YNFKEQ. Germline trimming cut 1 base from V and 7 bases from J; bases unmatched to any gene: 7. The CDR3 runs 15 residues. The CDR3 nucleotides read TGTGCCAGCAGCCAAGCTAGCGGGGGCCTCGATGAGCAGTACTTC. Its translation: CASSQASGGLDEQYF.

The rearrangement links TRBV10-3 to TRBJ2-1, with TRBD1 matching over 9 bases. The CDR3 sequence is 15 residues long. Trimming took 4 bases from V and 4 from J; bases not matched to a gene: 5. Germline loops: CDR1 ENHRY, CDR2 SYGVKD. The CDR3 loop reads CAISGGTGSYNEQFF. The CDR3 nucleotides are TGTGCCATCAGTGGGGGGACAGGGAGTTACAATGAGCAGTTCTTC.